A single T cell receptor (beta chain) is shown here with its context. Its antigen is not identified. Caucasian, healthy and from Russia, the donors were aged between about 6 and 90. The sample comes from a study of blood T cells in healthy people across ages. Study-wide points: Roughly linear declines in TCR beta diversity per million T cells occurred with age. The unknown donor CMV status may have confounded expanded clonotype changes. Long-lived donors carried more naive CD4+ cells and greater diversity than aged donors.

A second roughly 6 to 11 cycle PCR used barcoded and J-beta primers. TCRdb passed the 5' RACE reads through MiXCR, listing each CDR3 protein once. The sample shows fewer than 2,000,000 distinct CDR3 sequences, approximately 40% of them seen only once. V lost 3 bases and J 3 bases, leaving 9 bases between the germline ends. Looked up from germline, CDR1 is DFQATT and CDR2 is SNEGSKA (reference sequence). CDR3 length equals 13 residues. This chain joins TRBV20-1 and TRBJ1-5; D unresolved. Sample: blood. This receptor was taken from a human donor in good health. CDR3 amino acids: CSASPGTNQPQHF. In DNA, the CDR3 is TGCAGTGCTAGCCCGGGTACCAATCAGCCCCAGCATTTT.